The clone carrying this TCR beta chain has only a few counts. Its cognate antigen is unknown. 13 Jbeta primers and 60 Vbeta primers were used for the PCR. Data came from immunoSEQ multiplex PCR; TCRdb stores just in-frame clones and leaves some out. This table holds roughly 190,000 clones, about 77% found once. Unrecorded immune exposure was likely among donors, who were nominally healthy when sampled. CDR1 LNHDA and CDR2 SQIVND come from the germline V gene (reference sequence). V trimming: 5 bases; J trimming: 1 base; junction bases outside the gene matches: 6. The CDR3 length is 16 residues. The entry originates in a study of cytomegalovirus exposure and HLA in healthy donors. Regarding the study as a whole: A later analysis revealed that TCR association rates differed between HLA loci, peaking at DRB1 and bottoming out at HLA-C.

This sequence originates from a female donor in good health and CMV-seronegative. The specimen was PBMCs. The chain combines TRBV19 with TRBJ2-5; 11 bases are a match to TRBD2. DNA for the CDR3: TGTGCCAGTAGTCCTGGGACTAGCGGTCGCCAAGAGACCCAGTACTTC. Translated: CASSPGTSGRQETQYF.